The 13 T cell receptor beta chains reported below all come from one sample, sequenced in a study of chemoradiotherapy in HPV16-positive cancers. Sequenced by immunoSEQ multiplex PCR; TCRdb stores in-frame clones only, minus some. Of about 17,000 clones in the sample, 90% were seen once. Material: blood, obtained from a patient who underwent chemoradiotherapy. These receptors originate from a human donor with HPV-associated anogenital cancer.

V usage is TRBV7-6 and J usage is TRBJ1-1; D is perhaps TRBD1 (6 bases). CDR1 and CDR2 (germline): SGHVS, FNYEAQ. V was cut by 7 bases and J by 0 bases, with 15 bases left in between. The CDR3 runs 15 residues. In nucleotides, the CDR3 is TGTGCCAGCACCCGGGGGGCAGAGCTGAACACTGAAGCTTTCTTT. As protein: CASTRGAELNTEAFF.

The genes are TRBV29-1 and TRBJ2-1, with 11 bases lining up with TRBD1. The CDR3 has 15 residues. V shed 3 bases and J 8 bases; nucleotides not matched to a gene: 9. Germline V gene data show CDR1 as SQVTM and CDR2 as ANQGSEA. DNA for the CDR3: TGCAGCGTTGACCGGGGACAGGGGGTAATCGATGAGCAGTTCTTC. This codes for CSVDRGQGVIDEQFF.

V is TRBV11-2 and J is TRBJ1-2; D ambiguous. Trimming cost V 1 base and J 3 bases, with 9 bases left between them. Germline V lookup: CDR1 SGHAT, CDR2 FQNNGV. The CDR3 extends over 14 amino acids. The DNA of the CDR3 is TGTGCCAGCAGCTTAGCAGAGGGTTACTATGGCTACACCTTC. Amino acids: CASSLAEGYYGYTF. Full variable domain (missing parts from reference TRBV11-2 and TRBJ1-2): EAGVAQSPRYKIIEKRQSVAFWCNPISGHATLYWYQQILGQGPKLLIQFQNNGVVDDSQLPKDRFSAERLKGVDSTLKIQPAKLEDSAVYLCASSLAEGYYGYTFGSGTRLTVV.

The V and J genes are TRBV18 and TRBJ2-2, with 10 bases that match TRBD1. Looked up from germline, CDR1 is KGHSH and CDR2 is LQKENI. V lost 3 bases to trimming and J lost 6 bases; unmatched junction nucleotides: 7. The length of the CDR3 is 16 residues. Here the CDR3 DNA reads TGTGCCAGCTCACCTTTGGGACAGGGGTTCGCCGGGGAGCTGTTTTTT. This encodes CASSPLGQGFAGELFF.

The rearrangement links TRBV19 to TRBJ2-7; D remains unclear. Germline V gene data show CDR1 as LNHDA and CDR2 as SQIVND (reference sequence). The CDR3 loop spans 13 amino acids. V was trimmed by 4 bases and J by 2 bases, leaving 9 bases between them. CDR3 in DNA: TGTGCCAGTAGTAATCGAGCTACCTACGAGCAGTACTTC. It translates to CASSNRATYEQYF.

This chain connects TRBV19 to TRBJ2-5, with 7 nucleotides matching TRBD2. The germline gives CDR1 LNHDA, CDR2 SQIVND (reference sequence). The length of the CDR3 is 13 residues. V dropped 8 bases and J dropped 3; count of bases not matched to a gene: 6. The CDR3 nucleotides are TGTGCCAGTGCGGGGGTCCCGAAAGAGACCCAGTACTTC. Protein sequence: CASAGVPKETQYF.

CDR3 coding DNA: TGTGCCAGCAGCCAGGGGGCTAATGGCTACACCTTC. This gives the protein CASSQGANGYTF. The chain combines TRBV7-9 with TRBJ1-2, with 8 bases matching TRBD1. The CDR3 has 12 amino acids. Trimming took 5 bases from V and 6 from J; bases not matched to a gene: 2. Per the germline V gene, CDR1 is SEHNR and CDR2 is FQNEAQ (reference sequence).

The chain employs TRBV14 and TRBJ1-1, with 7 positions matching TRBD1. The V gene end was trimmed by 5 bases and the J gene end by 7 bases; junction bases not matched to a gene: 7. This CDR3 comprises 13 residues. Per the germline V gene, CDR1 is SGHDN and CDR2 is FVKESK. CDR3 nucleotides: TGTGCCAGCAGCGCCCTCGCAGGGGGTGAAGCTTTCTTT. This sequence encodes CASSALAGGEAFF. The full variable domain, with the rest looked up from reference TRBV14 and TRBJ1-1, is EAGVTQFPSHSVIEKGQTVTLRCDPISGHDNLYWYRRVMGKEIKFLLHFVKESKQDESGMPNNRFLAERTGGTYSTLKVQPAELEDSGVYFCASSALAGGEAFFGQGTRLTVV.

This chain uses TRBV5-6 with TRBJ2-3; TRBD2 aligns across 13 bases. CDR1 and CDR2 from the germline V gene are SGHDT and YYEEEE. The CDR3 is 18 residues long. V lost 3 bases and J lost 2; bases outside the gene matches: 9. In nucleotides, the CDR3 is TGTGCCAGCAGCTCGACTAGCGGGGGGCTCCCGAACACAGATACGCAGTATTTT. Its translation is CASSSTSGGLPNTDTQYF.

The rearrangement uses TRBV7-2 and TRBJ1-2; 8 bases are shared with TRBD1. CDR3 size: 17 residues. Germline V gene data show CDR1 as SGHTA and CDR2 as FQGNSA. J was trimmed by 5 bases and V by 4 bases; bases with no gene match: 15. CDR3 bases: TGTGCCAGCAGCTCCACACTTCCGGGACAGGAAGGGTATGGCTACACCTTC. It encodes CASSSTLPGQEGYGYTF.

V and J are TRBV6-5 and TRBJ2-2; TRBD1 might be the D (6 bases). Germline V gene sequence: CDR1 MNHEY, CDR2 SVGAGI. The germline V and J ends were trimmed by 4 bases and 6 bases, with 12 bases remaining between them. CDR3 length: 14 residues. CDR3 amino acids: CASSSRTAPGELFF. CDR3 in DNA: TGTGCCAGCAGTTCCCGGACAGCCCCCGGGGAGCTGTTTTTT.

The CDR3 DNA reads TGTGCCAGCAGTTATCTTACAGGGGACCACAATGAGCAGTTCTTC. This translates into CASSYLTGDHNEQFF. This chain uses TRBV2 with TRBJ2-1; 7 positions match TRBD1. Germline V gene lookup returns CDR1 SNHLY and CDR2 FYNNEI. The CDR3 is made up of 15 amino acids. V lost 5 bases and J lost 5; bases outside the gene matches: 9. Supplemented by reference TRBV2 and TRBJ2-1, the full variable domain reads EPEVTQTPSHQVTQMGQEVILRCVPISNHLYFYWYRQILGQKVEFLVSFYNNEISEKSEIFDDQFSVERPDGSNFTLKIRSTKLEDSAMYFCASSYLTGDHNEQFFGPGTRLTVL.

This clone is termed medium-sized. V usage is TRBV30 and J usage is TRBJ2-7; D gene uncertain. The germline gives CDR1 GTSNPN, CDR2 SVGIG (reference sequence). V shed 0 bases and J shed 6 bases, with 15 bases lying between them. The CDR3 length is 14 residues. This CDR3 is CAWSVVSYPSEQYV. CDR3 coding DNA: TGTGCCTGGAGTGTAGTCAGCTATCCTTCCGAGCAGTACGTC.